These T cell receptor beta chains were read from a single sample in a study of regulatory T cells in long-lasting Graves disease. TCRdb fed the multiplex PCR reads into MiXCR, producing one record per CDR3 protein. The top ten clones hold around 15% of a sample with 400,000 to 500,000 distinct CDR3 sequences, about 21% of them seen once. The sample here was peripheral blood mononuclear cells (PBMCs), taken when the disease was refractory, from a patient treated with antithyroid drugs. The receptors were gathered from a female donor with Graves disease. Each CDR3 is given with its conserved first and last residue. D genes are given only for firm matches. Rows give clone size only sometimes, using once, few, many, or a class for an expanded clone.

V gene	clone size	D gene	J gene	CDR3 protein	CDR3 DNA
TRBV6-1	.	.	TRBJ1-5	CASSLLDRSNQPQHF	TGTGCCAGCAGTCTTCTTGACAGGAGCAATCAGCCCCAGCATTTT
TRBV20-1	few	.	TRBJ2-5	CSAPWFETQYF	TGCAGTGCTCCGTGGTTCGAGACCCAGTACTTC
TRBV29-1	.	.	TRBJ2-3	CSVDEGIPDTQYF	TGCAGCGTTGATGAGGGCATCCCAGATACGCAGTATTTT
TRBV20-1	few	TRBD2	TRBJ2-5	CSASPLAGVSETQYF	TGCAGTGCAAGCCCCCTAGCGGGAGTTTCAGAGACCCAGTACTTC
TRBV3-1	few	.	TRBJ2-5	CASSPEGDANQETQYF	TGTGCCAGCAGCCCTGAAGGGGACGCCAACCAAGAGACCCAGTACTTC
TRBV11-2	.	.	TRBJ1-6	CASSLSGQSGSPLHF	TGTGCCAGCAGCTTATCTGGACAGTCAGGATCACCCCTCCACTTT
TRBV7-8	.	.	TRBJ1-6	CASSFSNDSPLHF	TGTGCCAGCAGCTTTTCGAACGATTCACCCCTCCACTTT
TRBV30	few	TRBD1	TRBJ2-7	CAWTPGQGAEQYF	TGTGCCTGGACTCCGGGACAGGGGGCCGAGCAGTACTTC
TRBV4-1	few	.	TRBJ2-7	CASSQAQGGEQYF	TGCGCCAGCAGCCAAGCACAGGGAGGCGAGCAGTACTTC
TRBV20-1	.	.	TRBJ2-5	CSTVAVQETQYF	TGCAGCACTGTGGCAGTCCAAGAGACCCAGTACTTC
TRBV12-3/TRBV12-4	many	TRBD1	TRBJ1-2	CASSLVDGQVYGYTF	TGTGCCAGCAGTTTAGTGGACGGACAGGTCTATGGCTACACCTTC
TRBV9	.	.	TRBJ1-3	CASSVGGTRNTIYF	TGTGCCAGCAGCGTAGGAGGGACGCGAAACACCATATATTTT
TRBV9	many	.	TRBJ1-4	CASSADRSDEKLFF	TGTGCCAGCAGCGCGGACAGATCGGATGAAAAACTGTTTTTT
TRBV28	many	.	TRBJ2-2	CASSWGFPANTGELFF	TGTGCCAGCAGTTGGGGGTTTCCCGCGAACACCGGGGAGCTGTTTTTT
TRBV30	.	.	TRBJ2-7	CAGGAKYEQYF	TGTGCCGGGGGGGCTAAATACGAGCAGTACTTC
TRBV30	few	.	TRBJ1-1	CAWRLGNTEAFF	TGTGCCTGGAGGCTGGGTAACACTGAAGCTTTCTTT
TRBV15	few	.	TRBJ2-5	CATSSPRVSGETQYF	TGTGCCACCAGCAGCCCCCGGGTCTCCGGAGAGACCCAGTACTTC
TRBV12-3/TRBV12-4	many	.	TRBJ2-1	CASSTLTEQFF	TGTGCCAGCAGTACTTTGACGGAGCAGTTCTTC
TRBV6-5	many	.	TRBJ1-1	CASSYGGVGNTEAFF	TGTGCCAGCAGTTACGGTGGGGTCGGGAACACTGAAGCTTTCTTT
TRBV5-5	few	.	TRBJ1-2	CASSFNGLYGYTF	TGTGCCAGCAGCTTTAACGGTCTCTATGGCTACACCTTC
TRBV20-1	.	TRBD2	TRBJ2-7	CSATSGLAGVEQYF	TGCAGTGCTACCTCGGGACTAGCGGGAGTCGAGCAGTACTTC
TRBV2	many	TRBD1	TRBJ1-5	CASRPDRGNQPQHF	TGTGCCAGCAGACCTGACAGGGGCAATCAGCCCCAGCATTTT
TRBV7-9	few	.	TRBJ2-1	CASGTTESSYNEQFF	TGTGCCAGCGGTACGACAGAGAGCTCCTACAATGAGCAGTTCTTC
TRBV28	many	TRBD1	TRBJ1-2	CASSSGTGKNGYTF	TGTGCCAGCAGTTCCGGGACAGGGAAGAATGGCTACACCTTC
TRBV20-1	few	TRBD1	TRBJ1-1	CSARQPGQGMNTEAFF	TGCAGTGCTAGGCAACCGGGACAGGGTATGAACACTGAAGCTTTCTTT
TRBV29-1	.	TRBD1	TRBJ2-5	CSVGGQSGQETQYF	TGCAGCGTTGGGGGACAGAGTGGCCAAGAGACCCAGTACTTC
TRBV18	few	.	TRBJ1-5	CASSPGGTTNQPQHF	TGTGCCAGCTCACCAGGAGGGACAACAAATCAGCCCCAGCATTTT
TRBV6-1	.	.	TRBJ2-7	CASYSSMGYEQYF	TGTGCCAGCTACTCTAGTATGGGCTACGAGCAGTACTTC
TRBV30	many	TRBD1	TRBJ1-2	CAWSSGGWNYGYTF	TGTGCCTGGAGTTCAGGGGGCTGGAACTATGGCTACACCTTC
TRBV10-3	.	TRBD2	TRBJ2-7	CAISEIAGRSSYEQYF	TGTGCCATCAGTGAAATAGCGGGAAGGAGCTCCTACGAGCAGTACTTC
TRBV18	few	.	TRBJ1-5	CASSPGLGGQPQHF	TGTGCCAGCTCACCAGGCCTAGGGGGTCAGCCCCAGCATTTT
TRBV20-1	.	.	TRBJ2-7	CSASLGAPYEQYF	TGCAGTGCTTCCCTTGGGGCCCCCTACGAGCAGTACTTC
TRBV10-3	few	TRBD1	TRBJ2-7	CAISESLAGGSYEQYF	TGTGCCATCAGTGAGTCGCTGGCAGGGGGCTCCTACGAGCAGTACTTC
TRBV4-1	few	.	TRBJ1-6	CASRLAGENSPLHF	TGCGCCAGCAGGCTGGCAGGGGAGAATTCACCCCTCCACTTT
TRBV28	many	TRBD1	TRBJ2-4	CASSPPGTGLNIQYF	TGTGCCAGCAGCCCACCGGGGACAGGGCTAAACATTCAGTACTTC
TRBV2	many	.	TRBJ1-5	CASSESKTWTEISNQPQHF	TGTGCCAGCAGTGAAAGCAAGACATGGACGGAGATCAGCAATCAGCCCCAGCATTTT
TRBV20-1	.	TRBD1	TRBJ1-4	CSAPADRANEKLFF	TGCAGTGCTCCTGCCGACAGGGCTAATGAAAAACTGTTTTTT
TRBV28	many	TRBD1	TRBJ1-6	CASSLTGTGRTPLHF	TGTGCCAGCAGTTTGACCGGGACAGGGAGAACACCCCTCCACTTT
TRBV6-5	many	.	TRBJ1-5	CASSWGSSNQPQHF	TGTGCCAGCAGTTGGGGCAGTAGCAATCAGCCCCAGCATTTT
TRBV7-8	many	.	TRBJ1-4	CASNPGREKLFF	TGTGCCAGCAACCCAGGGCGGGAAAAACTGTTTTTT
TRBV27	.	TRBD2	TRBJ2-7	CASSLTGTSGLEQYF	TGTGCCAGCAGTTTGACCGGGACTAGCGGGCTCGAGCAGTACTTC
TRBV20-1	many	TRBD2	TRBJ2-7	CSARHSGRVSYEQYF	TGCAGTGCTAGACATAGCGGGAGGGTATCCTACGAGCAGTACTTC
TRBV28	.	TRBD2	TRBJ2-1	CASSFSGSGGNEQFF	TGTGCCAGCAGTTTTAGCGGGAGCGGGGGGAATGAGCAGTTCTTC
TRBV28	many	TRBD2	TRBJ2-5	CASSRRTSWCQETQYF	TGTGCCAGCAGCCGACGGACTAGCTGGTGCCAAGAGACCCAGTACTTC
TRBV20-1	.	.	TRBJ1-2	CSARETGDSGRGYTF	TGCAGTGCTAGAGAGACCGGAGATTCGGGACGAGGCTACACCTTC
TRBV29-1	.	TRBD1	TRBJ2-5	CSVSGGQETQYF	TGCAGCGTTTCAGGGGGTCAAGAGACCCAGTACTTC
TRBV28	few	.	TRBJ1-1	CASKLLTANTEAFF	TGTGCCAGCAAGCTATTGACAGCGAACACTGAAGCTTTCTTT
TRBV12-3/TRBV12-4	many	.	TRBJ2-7	CASRYDTPPYEQYF	TGTGCCAGCAGGTACGACACGCCGCCCTACGAGCAGTACTTC
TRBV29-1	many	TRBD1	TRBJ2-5	CSTREGDRTPQYF	TGCAGCACCCGCGAGGGGGACAGGACACCCCAGTACTTC
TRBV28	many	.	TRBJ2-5	CASSLGREETQYF	TGTGCCAGCAGCTTAGGCAGAGAAGAGACCCAGTACTTC
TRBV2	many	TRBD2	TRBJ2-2	CASSEGLAALSYGELFF	TGTGCCAGCAGTGAGGGACTAGCGGCACTGAGTTACGGGGAGCTGTTTTTT
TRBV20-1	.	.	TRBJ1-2	CSASYRENYGYTF	TGCAGTGCCTCCTACAGGGAGAACTATGGCTACACCTTC
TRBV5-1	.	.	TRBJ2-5	CASSLGANPPPETQYF	TGCGCCAGCAGCTTGGGCGCCAACCCCCCCCCAGAGACCCAGTACTTC